The 2 T cell receptor beta chains reported below all come from one sample, sequenced in a study of blood T cells in healthy people across ages. A sample-barcoded 5' primer and a J-beta primer mix were used in a second PCR of roughly 7 to 11 cycles. TCRdb fed the 5' RACE reads into MiXCR, producing one record per CDR3 protein. The table has roughly 570,000 distinct CDR3 sequences, approximately 25% seen once. The sequenced sample consisted of blood. The receptors here all came from a woman in her sixties or seventies in good health.

The rearrangement uses TRBV7-6 and TRBJ2-2, with no clear D. The germline V gene encodes CDR1 SGHVS and CDR2 FNYEAQ. The ends were cut back, 3 bases at V and 0 bases at J, with 11 bases in the middle. CDR3 length: 16 residues. The CDR3 protein is CASSFRPTTNTGELFF. The CDR3 bases are TGTGCCAGCAGCTTCAGGCCCACTACGAACACCGGGGAGCTGTTTTTT.

There are a few counts of this clonotype. The chain employs TRBV20-1 and TRBJ2-3; 13 bases line up with TRBD2. Germline CDR1 reads DFQATT; CDR2 reads SNEGSKA (reference sequence). This CDR3 comprises 15 residues. V dropped 5 bases and J dropped 4; count of bases not matched to a gene: 6. The CDR3 reads CSARRTSGGSDTQYF. The CDR3, as DNA: TGCAGTGCTCGCAGGACTAGCGGGGGATCAGATACGCAGTATTTT.